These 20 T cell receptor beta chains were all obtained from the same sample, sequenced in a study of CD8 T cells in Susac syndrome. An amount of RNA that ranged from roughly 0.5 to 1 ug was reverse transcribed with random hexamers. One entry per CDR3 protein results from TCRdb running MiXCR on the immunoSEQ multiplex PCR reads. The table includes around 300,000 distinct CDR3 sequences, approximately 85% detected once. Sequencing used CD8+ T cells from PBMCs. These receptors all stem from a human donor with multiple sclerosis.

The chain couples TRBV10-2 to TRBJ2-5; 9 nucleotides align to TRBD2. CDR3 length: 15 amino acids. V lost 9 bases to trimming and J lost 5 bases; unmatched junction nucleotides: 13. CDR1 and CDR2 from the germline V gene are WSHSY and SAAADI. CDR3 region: CASQHPGLAVETQYF. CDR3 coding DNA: TGCGCCAGTCAGCACCCGGGACTAGCTGTGGAGACCCAGTACTTC.

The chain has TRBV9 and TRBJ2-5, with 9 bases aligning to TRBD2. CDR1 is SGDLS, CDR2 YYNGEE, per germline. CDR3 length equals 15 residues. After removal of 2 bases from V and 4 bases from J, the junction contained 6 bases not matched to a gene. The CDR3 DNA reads TGTGCCAGCAGCGTCACGACTAGCGGCCTAGAGACCCAGTACTTC. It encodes CASSVTTSGLETQYF.

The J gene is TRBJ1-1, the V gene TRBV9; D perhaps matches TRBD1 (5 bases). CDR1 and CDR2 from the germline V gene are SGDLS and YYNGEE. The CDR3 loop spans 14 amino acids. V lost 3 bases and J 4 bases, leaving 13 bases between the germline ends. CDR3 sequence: CASSGTGDFTEAFF. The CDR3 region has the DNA TGTGCCAGCAGCGGTACAGGTGACTTCACTGAAGCTTTCTTT.

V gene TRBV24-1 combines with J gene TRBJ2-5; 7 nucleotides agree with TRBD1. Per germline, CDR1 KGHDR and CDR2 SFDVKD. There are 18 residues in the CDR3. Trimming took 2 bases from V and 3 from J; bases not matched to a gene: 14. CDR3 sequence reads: CATSDSGDSELPKETQYF. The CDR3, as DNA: TGTGCCACCAGTGATTCCGGGGACAGTGAACTACCCAAAGAGACCCAGTACTTC.

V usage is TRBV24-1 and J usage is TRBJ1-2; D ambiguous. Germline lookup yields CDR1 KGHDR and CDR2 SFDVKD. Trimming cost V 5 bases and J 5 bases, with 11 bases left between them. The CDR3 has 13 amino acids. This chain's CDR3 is CATSAGREYGYTF. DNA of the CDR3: TGTGCCACCAGTGCGGGGAGAGAGTATGGCTACACCTTC.

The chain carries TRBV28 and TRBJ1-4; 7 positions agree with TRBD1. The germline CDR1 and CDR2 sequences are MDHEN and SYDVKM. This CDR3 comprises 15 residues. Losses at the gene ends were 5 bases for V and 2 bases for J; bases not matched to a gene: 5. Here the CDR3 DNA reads TGTGCCAGCAGTAACAGGGGAATCACTAATGAAAAACTGTTTTTT. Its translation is CASSNRGITNEKLFF.

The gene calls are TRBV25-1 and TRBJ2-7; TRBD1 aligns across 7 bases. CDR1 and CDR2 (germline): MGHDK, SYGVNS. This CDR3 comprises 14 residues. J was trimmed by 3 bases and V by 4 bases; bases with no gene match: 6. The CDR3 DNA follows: TGTGCCAGCAGTGGTTGGGGACAGAACTACGAGCAGTACTTC. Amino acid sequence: CASSGWGQNYEQYF.

CDR3 protein: CASSVSGTANYEQYF. The CDR3 nucleotides are TGTGCCAGCAGCGTATCCGGGACGGCCAACTACGAGCAGTACTTC. The chain uses TRBV9 and TRBJ2-7; D is perhaps TRBD1 or TRBD2 (5 bases each). V lost 1 base and J 3 bases, leaving 14 bases between the germline ends. CDR1 and CDR2 (germline): SGDLS, YYNGEE. This CDR3 spans 15 amino acids.

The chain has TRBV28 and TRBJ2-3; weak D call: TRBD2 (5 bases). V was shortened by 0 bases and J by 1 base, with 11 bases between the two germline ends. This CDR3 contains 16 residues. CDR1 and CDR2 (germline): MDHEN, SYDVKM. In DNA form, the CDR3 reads TGTGCCAGCAGTTTATGGTGGCGGGTCCGCACAGATACGCAGTATTTT. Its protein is CASSLWWRVRTDTQYF.

The CDR3 nucleotides read TGTGCCAGTAGTATAGTAGCGGGAGCATCCTACAATGAGCAGTTCTTC. As protein: CASSIVAGASYNEQFF. This chain joins TRBV19 and TRBJ2-1; 9 nucleotides align to TRBD2. V lost 1 base and J lost 1; bases outside the gene matches: 2. Germline V CDR1 and CDR2: LNHDA, SQIVND (reference sequence). This CDR3 region has 16 residues.

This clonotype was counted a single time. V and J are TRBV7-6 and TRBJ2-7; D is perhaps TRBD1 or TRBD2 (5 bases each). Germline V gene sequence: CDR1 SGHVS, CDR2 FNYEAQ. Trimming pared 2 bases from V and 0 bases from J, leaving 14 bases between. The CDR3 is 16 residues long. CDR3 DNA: TGTGCCAGCAGCTTATCAGCGGCAGGGAGCTCCTACGAGCAGTACTTC. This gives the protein CASSLSAAGSSYEQYF.

CDR3 nucleotides: TGTGCCAGCAGTTTTTTCGGGAACACTGAAGCTTTCTTT. It is translated as CASSFFGNTEAFF. The V and J genes are TRBV27 and TRBJ1-1; D not resolved. V shed 3 bases and J shed 1 base, with 6 bases lying between them. Germline CDR1 is MNHEY and CDR2 is SMNVEV (reference sequence). The CDR3 runs to 13 residues.

The CDR3 bases are TGTGCCAGCAGCTTAGTCCCGGCTGGCCGCTCCTACGAGCAGTACTTC. Its translation: CASSLVPAGRSYEQYF. The rearrangement links TRBV7-8 to TRBJ2-7; D is undetermined. The V and J ends lost 1 base and 0 bases respectively, with 13 bases between them. Germline CDR1 and CDR2: SGHVS and FQNEAQ. This CDR3 contains 16 residues.

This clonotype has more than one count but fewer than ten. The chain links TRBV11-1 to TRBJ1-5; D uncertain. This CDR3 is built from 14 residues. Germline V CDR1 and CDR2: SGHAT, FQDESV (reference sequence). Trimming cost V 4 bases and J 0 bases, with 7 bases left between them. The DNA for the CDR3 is TGTGCCAGCAGCTCGACGGGTAGCAATCAGCCCCAGCATTTT. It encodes CASSSTGSNQPQHF.

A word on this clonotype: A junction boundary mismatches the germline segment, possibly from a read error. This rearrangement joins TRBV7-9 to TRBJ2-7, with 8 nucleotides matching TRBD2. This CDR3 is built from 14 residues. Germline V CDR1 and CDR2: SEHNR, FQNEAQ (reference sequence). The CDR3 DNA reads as TGTGCCAGCAGCTTAGTAGGTCTAGCGGGCCTTCCTAGCTTC. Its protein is CASSLVGLAGLPSF.

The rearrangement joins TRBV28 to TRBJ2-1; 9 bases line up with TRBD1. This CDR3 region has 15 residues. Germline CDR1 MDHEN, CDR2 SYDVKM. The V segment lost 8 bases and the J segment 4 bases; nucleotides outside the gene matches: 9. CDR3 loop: CASHYGDRAYNEQFF. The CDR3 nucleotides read TGTGCCAGCCACTACGGGGACAGGGCTTACAATGAGCAGTTCTTC.

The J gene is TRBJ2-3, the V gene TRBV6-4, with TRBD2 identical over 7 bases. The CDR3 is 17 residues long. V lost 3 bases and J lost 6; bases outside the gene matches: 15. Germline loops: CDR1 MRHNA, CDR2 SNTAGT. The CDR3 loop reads CASSEGGGGTGGDTQYF. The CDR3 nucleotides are TGTGCCAGCAGTGAAGGTGGAGGCGGAACCGGGGGGGATACGCAGTATTTT.

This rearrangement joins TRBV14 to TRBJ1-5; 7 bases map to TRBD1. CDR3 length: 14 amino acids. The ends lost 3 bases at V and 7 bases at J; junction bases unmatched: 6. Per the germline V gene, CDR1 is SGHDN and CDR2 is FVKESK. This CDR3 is CASSHTGVEQPQHF. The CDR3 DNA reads TGTGCCAGCAGCCACACAGGGGTTGAGCAGCCCCAGCATTTT.

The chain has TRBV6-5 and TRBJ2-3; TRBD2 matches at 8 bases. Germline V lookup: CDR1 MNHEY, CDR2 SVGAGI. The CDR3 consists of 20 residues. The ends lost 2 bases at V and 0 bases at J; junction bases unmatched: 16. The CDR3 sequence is CASSYRGLAMRAGSTDTQYF. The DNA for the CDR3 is TGTGCCAGCAGTTACCGCGGACTAGCAATGAGAGCGGGGAGCACAGATACGCAGTATTTT.

CDR3: CASSFRRQMNTEAFF. The CDR3 nucleotides are TGTGCCAGCAGTTTTCGTAGGCAGATGAACACTGAAGCTTTCTTT. The chain has TRBV12-3 or TRBV12-4 and TRBJ1-1; D call uncertain. This CDR3 comprises 15 residues. V lost 3 bases and J 0 bases, leaving 11 bases between the germline ends.